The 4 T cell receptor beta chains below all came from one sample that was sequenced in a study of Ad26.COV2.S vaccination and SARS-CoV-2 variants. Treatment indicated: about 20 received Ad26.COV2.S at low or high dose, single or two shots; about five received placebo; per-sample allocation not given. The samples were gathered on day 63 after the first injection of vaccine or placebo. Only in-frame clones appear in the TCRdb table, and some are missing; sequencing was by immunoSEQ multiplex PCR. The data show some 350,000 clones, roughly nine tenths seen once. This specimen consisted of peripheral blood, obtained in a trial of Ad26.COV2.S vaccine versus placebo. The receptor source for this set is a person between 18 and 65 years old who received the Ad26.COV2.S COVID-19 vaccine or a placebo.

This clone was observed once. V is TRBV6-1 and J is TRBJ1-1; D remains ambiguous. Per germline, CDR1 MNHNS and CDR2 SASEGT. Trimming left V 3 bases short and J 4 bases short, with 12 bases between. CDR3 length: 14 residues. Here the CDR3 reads CASSDGMVSTEAFF. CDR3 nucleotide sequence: TGTGCCAGCAGTGACGGGATGGTGAGCACTGAAGCTTTCTTT.

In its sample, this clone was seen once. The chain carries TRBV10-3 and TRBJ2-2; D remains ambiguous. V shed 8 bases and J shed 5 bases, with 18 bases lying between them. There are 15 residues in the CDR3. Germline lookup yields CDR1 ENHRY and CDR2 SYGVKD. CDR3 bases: TGTGCCATCTCTTACGGCCCGTGGGATACCGGGGAGCTGTTTTTT. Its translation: CAISYGPWDTGELFF.

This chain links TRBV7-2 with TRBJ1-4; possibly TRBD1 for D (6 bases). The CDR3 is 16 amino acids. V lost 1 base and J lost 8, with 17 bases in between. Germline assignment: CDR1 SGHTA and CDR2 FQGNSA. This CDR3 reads CASSLGEGRGREKLFF. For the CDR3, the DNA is TGTGCCAGCAGCTTAGGGGAGGGAAGGGGGAGGGAAAAACTGTTTTTT.

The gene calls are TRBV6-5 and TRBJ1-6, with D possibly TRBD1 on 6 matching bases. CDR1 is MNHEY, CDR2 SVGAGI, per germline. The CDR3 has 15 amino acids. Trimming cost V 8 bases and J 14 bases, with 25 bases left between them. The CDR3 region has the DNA TGTGCCAGCCGGTTAGAGGACAGTCCCGTCGGGGCCCTCCACTTT. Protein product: CASRLEDSPVGALHF.